These 20 T cell receptor beta chains share one sample of origin, sequenced in a study of technical replicates of blood from a handful of donors. TCRdb keeps only in-frame clones here, not all; method: immunoSEQ multiplex PCR. The table includes tens of thousands of clones, roughly 88% detected once. Sequencing was performed on PBMCs. The receptors come from a human donor in good health. Some clones in this sample may be carry-over from other donors' samples.

The chain uses TRBV5-1 and TRBJ2-1, with TRBD2 matching 11 bases. Germline assignment: CDR1 SGHRS and CDR2 YFSETQ. The CDR3 has 14 residues. The J segment lost 12 bases and the V segment lost 4 bases, leaving 9 bases of the junction unmatched. The CDR3 nucleotides read TGCGCCAGCAGCCCCTTACTAGCGGGGGTAGGGCAGTTCTTC. It yields the protein CASSPLLAGVGQFF.

V and J are TRBV23-1 and TRBJ1-6, with D perhaps TRBD1 (5 bases). TRBV23-1 is flagged as an ORF with uncertain function. This CDR3 contains 16 residues. V lost 5 bases to trimming and J lost 5 bases, with 16 bases between them. CDR3 sequence (DNA): TGCGCCAGCAGTTCCGGGCTTTTAGGGGATAATTCACCCCTCCACTTT. Translating gives CASSSGLLGDNSPLHF.

V and J are TRBV6-5 and TRBJ1-2; D gene ambiguous. CDR1 is MNHEY and CDR2 is SVGAGI in the germline V gene. The CDR3 has 15 residues. The V end lost 0 bases, the J end lost 8 bases, and 16 bases lay between the germline ends. Here the CDR3 DNA reads TGTGCCAGCAGTTACTCGATAACACCCGGAGGCGGCTACACCTTC. It is translated as CASSYSITPGGGYTF.

This chain links TRBV12-5 with TRBJ2-7, with TRBD1 identical over 7 bases. The CDR3 runs 14 residues. The ends lost 6 bases at V and 5 bases at J; junction bases unmatched: 10. CDR1 LGHNT and CDR2 FRNRAP come from the germline V gene. This CDR3 is CASGPRGLGDEQYF. The CDR3 nucleotides are TGTGCTAGTGGCCCTAGGGGGCTTGGGGACGAGCAGTACTTC.

This chain links TRBV27 with TRBJ2-1; 14 bases agree with TRBD2. There are 18 residues in the CDR3. Germline-derived CDR1 and CDR2 are MNHEY and SMNVEV (reference sequence). V trimming: 6 bases; J trimming: 7 bases; junction bases outside the gene matches: 14. In DNA form, the CDR3 reads TGTGCCAGCAGCGGGGGTCCCGGGACTAGCGGGGGAGGGAATGAGCAGTTCTTC. Amino acid sequence: CASSGGPGTSGGGNEQFF.

J is TRBJ2-2 and V is TRBV7-3, with 14 bases lining up with TRBD2. With V trimmed by 4 bases and J by 9 bases, 13 bases remained unmatched. The CDR3 covers 18 residues. Per the germline V gene, CDR1 is SGHTA and CDR2 is FQGTGA. In DNA form, the CDR3 reads TGTGCCAGCAGCTCGGGAAAGCCGGGACTAGCGGGAGATCGGGAGCTGTTTTTT. This codes for CASSSGKPGLAGDRELFF.

For this clone: One end of the junction does not line up with germline, which may come from a read error. The rearrangement joins TRBV5-6 to TRBJ1-2; D unresolved. CDR1 is SGHDT, CDR2 YYEEEE, per germline. The CDR3 runs 12 residues. The CDR3 region has the DNA TGTGCCAGCAGCTTGGATGCGGAGAATTTGGCCTTC. Translated, it gives CASSLDAENLAF.

This rearrangement joins TRBV4-3 to TRBJ1-2; a weak D match, TRBD1 (5 bases). This CDR3 spans 14 amino acids. V was shortened by 5 bases and J by 8 bases, with 18 bases between the two germline ends. Germline V gene sequence: CDR1 LGHNA, CDR2 YSLEER. The CDR3 nucleotides are TGCGCCAGCAGCAGTCGGAGTGGGGCCGGCGGCTACACCTTC. It codes for CASSSRSGAGGYTF.

The chain joins TRBV7-2 to TRBJ2-7; maybe TRBD2 (5 bases). The CDR3 length is 14 residues. Per germline, CDR1 SGHTA and CDR2 FQGNSA. Trimming removed 2 bases at V and 2 bases at J, with 10 bases between. CDR3 sequence: CASSLYSGAYEQYF. CDR3 sequence (DNA): TGTGCCAGCAGCTTATACAGCGGTGCCTACGAGCAGTACTTC.

This clone was counted only a few times. This chain connects TRBV18 to TRBJ1-2, with D maybe TRBD1 (5 bases). Trimming shortened V by 0 bases and J by 2 bases, and 13 bases separated the two germline ends. This CDR3 contains 16 residues. Germline CDR1 KGHSH, CDR2 LQKENI. CDR3 nucleotides: TGTGCCAGCTCACCACCGGGACTCGGAGGCAACTATGGCTACACCTTC. This gives the protein CASSPPGLGGNYGYTF.

The genes are TRBV7-6 and TRBJ1-5, with D hard to call. Per germline, CDR1 SGHVS and CDR2 FNYEAQ. The CDR3 covers 13 residues. V gave up 3 bases and J gave up 4 bases, with 7 bases separating them. The CDR3 is CASSLQTNQPQHF. The DNA of the CDR3 is TGTGCCAGCAGCTTGCAGACAAATCAGCCCCAGCATTTT.

The J gene is TRBJ2-2, the V gene TRBV6-5; D unresolved. With 0 bases removed from V and 8 bases from J, the gap between germline ends came to 10 bases. The CDR3 contains 14 residues. From germline, CDR1 is MNHEY and CDR2 SVGAGI. As DNA, the CDR3 is TGTGCCAGCAGTTACTCCGTAGTTATGGGGGAGCTGTTTTTT. It specifies CASSYSVVMGELFF.

This chain connects TRBV7-8 to TRBJ2-7, with 12 positions matching TRBD2. The CDR3 has 16 residues. Per the germline V gene, CDR1 is SGHVS and CDR2 is FQNEAQ. Germline trimming cut 6 bases from V and 2 bases from J; bases unmatched to any gene: 8. CDR3 protein: CASSIPTSGRAYEQYF. The CDR3 coding sequence is TGTGCCAGCAGTATTCCGACTAGCGGGAGAGCCTACGAGCAGTACTTC.

CDR3 amino acids: CASSLAGGRGEQYF. The CDR3 DNA reads as TGTGCCAGCAGCTTAGCGGGGGGCCGTGGCGAGCAGTACTTC. The rearrangement joins TRBV5-4 to TRBJ2-7; 9 bases match TRBD2. The CDR3 extends over 14 amino acids. CDR1 is SGHNT, CDR2 YYREEE, per germline (reference sequence). After removal of 2 bases from V and 6 bases from J, the junction contained 6 bases not matched to a gene.

The J gene is TRBJ2-5, the V gene TRBV27; the D is unclear. V was pared by 0 bases and J by 0 bases, with 5 bases between. The CDR3 spans 14 residues. The germline CDR1 and CDR2 sequences are MNHEY and SMNVEV (reference sequence). CDR3 bases: TGTGCCAGCAGTTTATCTGGCTACCAAGAGACCCAGTACTTC. Translating it yields CASSLSGYQETQYF.

The CDR3 protein is CASSYSGANTGELFF. The CDR3 nucleotides read TGTGCCAGCAGTTATAGCGGGGCCAACACCGGGGAGCTGTTTTTT. The V and J genes are TRBV5-4 and TRBJ2-2; 8 bases line up with TRBD2. Per the germline V gene, CDR1 is SGHNT and CDR2 is YYREEE (reference sequence). The CDR3 is made up of 15 amino acids. V gave up 5 bases and J gave up 2 bases; unmatched junction bases: 5.

V and J are TRBV4-3 and TRBJ1-1; perhaps TRBD1 as D (5 bases). Germline CDR1 and CDR2: LGHNA and YSLEER. The length of the CDR3 is 16 residues. The germline V and J ends were trimmed by 4 bases and 4 bases, with 19 bases remaining between them. The CDR3 coding sequence is TGCGCCAGCAGCCTCGGATTGACTCAAAGGGGCACTGAAGCTTTCTTT. Translated: CASSLGLTQRGTEAFF.

The chain joins TRBV18 to TRBJ2-7; tentative D call: TRBD2 (5 bases). This CDR3 comprises 13 residues. Germline V gene sequence: CDR1 KGHSH, CDR2 LQKENI. V was trimmed by 0 bases and J by 2 bases, leaving 5 bases between them. This chain's CDR3 is CASSPPSAYEQYF. For the CDR3, the DNA is TGTGCCAGCTCACCACCTAGCGCCTACGAGCAGTACTTC.

The chain combines TRBV5-4 with TRBJ2-1, with D possibly TRBD2 on 6 matching bases. Looked up from germline, CDR1 is SGHNT and CDR2 is YYREEE (reference sequence). V shed 6 bases and J shed 7 bases, with 32 bases lying between them. The CDR3 spans 19 residues. The CDR3 region has the DNA TGTGCCAGCACGCCCGGCCCACCCAAGGCGGGGATGGGTGGAAATGAGCAGTTCTTC. This translates into CASTPGPPKAGMGGNEQFF.

With respect to this clone: Other DNA sequences in this sample translate to the same CDR3. The rearrangement uses TRBV4-3 and TRBJ1-3; D not certain. The V end was cut by 0 bases, the J end by 0 bases, with 9 bases between. CDR3 length: 16 residues. The germline CDR1 and CDR2 sequences are LGHNA and YSLEER. CDR3 protein: CASSQDRSLSGNTIYF. The CDR3 nucleotides are TGCGCCAGCAGCCAAGATCGGAGTCTCTCTGGAAACACCATATATTTT.